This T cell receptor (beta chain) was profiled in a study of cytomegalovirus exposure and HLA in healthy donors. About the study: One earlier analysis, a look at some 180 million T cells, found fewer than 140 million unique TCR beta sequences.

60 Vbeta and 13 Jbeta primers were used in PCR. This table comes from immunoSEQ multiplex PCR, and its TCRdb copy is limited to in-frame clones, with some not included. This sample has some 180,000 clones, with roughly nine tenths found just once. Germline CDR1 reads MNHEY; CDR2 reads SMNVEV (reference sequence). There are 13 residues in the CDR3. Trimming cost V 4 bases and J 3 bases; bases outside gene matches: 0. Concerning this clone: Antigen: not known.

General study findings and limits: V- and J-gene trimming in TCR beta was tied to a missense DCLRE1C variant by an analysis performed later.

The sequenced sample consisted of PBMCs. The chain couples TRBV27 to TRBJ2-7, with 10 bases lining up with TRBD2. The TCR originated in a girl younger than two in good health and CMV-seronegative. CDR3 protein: CASSWTSGYEQYF. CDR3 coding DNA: TGTGCCAGCAGTTGGACTAGCGGCTACGAGCAGTACTTC.